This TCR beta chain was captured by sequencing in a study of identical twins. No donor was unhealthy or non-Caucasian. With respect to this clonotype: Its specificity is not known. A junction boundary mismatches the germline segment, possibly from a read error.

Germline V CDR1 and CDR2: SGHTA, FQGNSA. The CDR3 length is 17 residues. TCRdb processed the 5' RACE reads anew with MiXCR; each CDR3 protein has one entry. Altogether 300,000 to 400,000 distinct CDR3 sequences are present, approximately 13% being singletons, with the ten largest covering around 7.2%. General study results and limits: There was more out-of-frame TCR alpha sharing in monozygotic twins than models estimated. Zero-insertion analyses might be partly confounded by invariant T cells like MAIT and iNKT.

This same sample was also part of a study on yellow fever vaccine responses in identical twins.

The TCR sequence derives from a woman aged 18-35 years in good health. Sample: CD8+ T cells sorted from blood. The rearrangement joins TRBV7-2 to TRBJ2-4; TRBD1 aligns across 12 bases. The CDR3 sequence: CASSLTYLGTGGYPPFF. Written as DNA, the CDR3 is TGTGCCAGCAGCTTAACCTACCTTGGGACAGGGGGCTACCCCCCGTTTTTC.